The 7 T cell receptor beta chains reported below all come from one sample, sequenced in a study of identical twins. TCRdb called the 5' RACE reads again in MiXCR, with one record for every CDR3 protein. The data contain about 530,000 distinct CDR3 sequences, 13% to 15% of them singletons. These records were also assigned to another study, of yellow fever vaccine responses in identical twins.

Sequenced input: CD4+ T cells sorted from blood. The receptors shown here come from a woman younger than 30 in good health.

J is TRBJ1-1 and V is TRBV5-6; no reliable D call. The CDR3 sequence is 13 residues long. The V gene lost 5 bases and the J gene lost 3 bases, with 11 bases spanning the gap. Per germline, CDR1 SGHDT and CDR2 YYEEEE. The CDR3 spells CASSDGVYTEAFF. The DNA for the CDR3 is TGTGCCAGCAGTGACGGGGTTTACACTGAAGCTTTCTTT.

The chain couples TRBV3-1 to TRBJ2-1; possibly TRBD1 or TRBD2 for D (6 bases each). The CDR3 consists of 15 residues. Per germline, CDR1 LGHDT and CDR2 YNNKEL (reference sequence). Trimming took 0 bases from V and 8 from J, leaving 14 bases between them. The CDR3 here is CASSQDGGLADEQFF. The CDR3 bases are TGTGCCAGCAGCCAAGATGGGGGGCTAGCCGATGAGCAGTTCTTC.

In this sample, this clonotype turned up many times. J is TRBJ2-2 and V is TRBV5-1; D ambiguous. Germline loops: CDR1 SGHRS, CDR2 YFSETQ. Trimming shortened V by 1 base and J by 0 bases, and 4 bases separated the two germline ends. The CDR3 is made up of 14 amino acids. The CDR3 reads CASSLSANTGELFF. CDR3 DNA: TGCGCCAGCAGCTTGTCAGCGAACACCGGGGAGCTGTTTTTT.

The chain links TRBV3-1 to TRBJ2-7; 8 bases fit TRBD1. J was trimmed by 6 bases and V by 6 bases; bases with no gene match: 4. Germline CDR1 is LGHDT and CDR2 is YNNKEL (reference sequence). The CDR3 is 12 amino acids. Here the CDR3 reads CASRQGVGEQYF. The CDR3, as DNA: TGTGCCAGCAGACAGGGGGTAGGCGAGCAGTACTTC.

CDR3 bases: TGCAGCGCTCCGGGACAGGGTCCATACGAGCAGTACTTC. Translation: CSAPGQGPYEQYF. The J gene is TRBJ2-7, the V gene TRBV29-1; TRBD1 aligns across 9 bases. Germline V lookup: CDR1 SQVTM, CDR2 ANQGSEA. The trim removed 7 bases at V and 4 bases at J, leaving 8 bases unmatched. CDR3 length: 13 residues.

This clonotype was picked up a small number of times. CDR3 loop: CATSDHGGSYNEQFF. The CDR3 nucleotides read TGTGCCACCAGTGATCACGGGGGTAGCTACAATGAGCAGTTCTTC. J is TRBJ2-1 and V is TRBV24-1, with D perhaps matching TRBD2 (6 bases). CDR1 is KGHDR and CDR2 is SFDVKD in the germline V gene. V lost 3 bases to trimming and J lost 3 bases, with 11 bases between them. The CDR3 loop spans 15 amino acids.

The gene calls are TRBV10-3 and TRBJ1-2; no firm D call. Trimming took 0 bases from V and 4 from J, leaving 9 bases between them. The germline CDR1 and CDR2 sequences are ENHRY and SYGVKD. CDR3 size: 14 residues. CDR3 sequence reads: CAISESGGSYGYTF. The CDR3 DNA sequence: TGTGCCATCAGTGAGTCGGGAGGGTCCTATGGCTACACCTTC.